Listed below are T cell receptor beta chains from one sample, sequenced in a study of blood T cell dynamics during melanoma immunotherapy. Assay: immunoSEQ multiplex PCR; the TCRdb copy retains only in-frame clones and omits some. Among over 1,000 clones listed, around nine tenths were seen once. Source: cell-free DNA from blood, taken from a patient treated with checkpoint blockade. All receptors derive from a human donor with melanoma. CDR3s include the opening cysteine and the closing phenylalanine or tryptophan. Fields, in order: clone size, J gene, D gene, V gene, CDR3 DNA, CDR3 protein. D genes are given only for firm matches. Only part of the rows carry a size: once, few, many, or a class if the clone is expanded.

size: once; J: TRBJ2-2; D: -; V: TRBV2; DNA: TGTGCCAGCTCCCCACAGGGAACCGGGGAGCTGTTTTTT; CDR3: CASSPQGTGELFF
size: -; J: TRBJ2-1; D: -; V: TRBV4-1; DNA: TGCGCCAGCAGCCACTACTGGAGCTCCTACAATGAGCAGTTCTTC; CDR3: CASSHYWSSYNEQFF
size: -; J: TRBJ2-1; D: TRBD2; V: TRBV5-1; DNA: TGCGCCAGCAGCTCGGGACTAGCGGGAGTCCAGCAGTTCTTC; CDR3: CASSSGLAGVQQFF
size: -; J: TRBJ1-2; D: -; V: TRBV4-1; DNA: TGCGCCAGCAGCCACCAACAGGGAGTCGACTATGGCTACACCTTC; CDR3: CASSHQQGVDYGYTF
size: -; J: TRBJ2-3; D: -; V: TRBV11-2; DNA: TGTGCCAGCAGCCCGGTTAAAGGCACAGATACGCAGTATTTT; CDR3: CASSPVKGTDTQYF
size: -; J: TRBJ2-1; D: TRBD2; V: TRBV9; DNA: TGTGCCAGCAGCGAAAGCGGGGCTTACAATGAGCAGTTCTTC; CDR3: CASSESGAYNEQFF
size: -; J: TRBJ2-7; D: TRBD2; V: TRBV27; DNA: TGTGCCAGTAGGACTAGCGGGAGTTCCTACGAGCAGTACTTC; CDR3: CASRTSGSSYEQYF
size: -; J: TRBJ2-1; D: -; V: TRBV6-4; DNA: TGTGCCAGCAGTGACTCGAGCGTCAGCTCCTACAATGAGCAGTTCTTC; CDR3: CASSDSSVSSYNEQFF
size: -; J: TRBJ2-7; D: -; V: TRBV21-1; DNA: TGTGCCAGCAGCAAAGGGTCGAGGCAGGGCATCTACGAGCAGTACTTC; CDR3: CASSKGSRQGIYEQYF
size: -; J: TRBJ2-3; D: TRBD2; V: TRBV5-1; DNA: TGCGCCAGCAGCCAACCGGGACTAGACCCGGATACGCAGTATTTT; CDR3: CASSQPGLDPDTQYF
size: -; J: TRBJ1-1; D: -; V: TRBV13; DNA: TGTGCCAGCAGCTTTACCGGGATCACTGAAGCTTTCTTT; CDR3: CASSFTGITEAFF
size: -; J: TRBJ2-1; D: -; V: TRBV4-1; DNA: TGCGCCAGCAGCCAAGAAGCCGTTCGGGGTCTCAATGAGCAGTTCTTC; CDR3: CASSQEAVRGLNEQFF
size: -; J: TRBJ2-1; D: TRBD2; V: TRBV4-3; DNA: TGCGCCAGCAGCGCTCGCTCCGGGACTAGCGGGGCAAATGAGCAGTTCTTC; CDR3: CASSARSGTSGANEQFF
size: -; J: TRBJ2-7; D: -; V: TRBV5-1; DNA: TGCGCCAGCAGCTTCGGTGGGGCGTACGAGCAGTACTTC; CDR3: CASSFGGAYEQYF
size: few; J: TRBJ2-7; D: TRBD2; V: TRBV9; DNA: TGTGCCAGCAGTAGAGGGGACGGGCGCGGGCTAGCGGGATGGAACGAGCAGTACTTC; CDR3: CASSRGDGRGLAGWNEQYF
size: -; J: TRBJ2-3; D: TRBD2; V: TRBV19; DNA: TGTGCCAGTAGTATGCGGACTAGCGGTGAATACACAGATACGCAGTATTTT; CDR3: CASSMRTSGEYTDTQYF
size: once; J: TRBJ2-1; D: TRBD2; V: TRBV4-3; DNA: TGCGCCAGCAGCAAAGCGGGAAACTCCTACAATGAGCAGTTCTTC; CDR3: CASSKAGNSYNEQFF
size: -; J: TRBJ1-2; D: TRBD1; V: TRBV9; DNA: TGTGCCAGCAGGGCCATAACAGGGGGCAACTATGGCTACACCTTC; CDR3: CASRAITGGNYGYTF
size: -; J: TRBJ1-6; D: -; V: TRBV28; DNA: TGTGCCAGCACCGTACAGCCAGATTCACCCCTCCACTTT; CDR3: CASTVQPDSPLHF
size: few; J: TRBJ1-1; D: -; V: TRBV19; DNA: TGTGCCAGTAGTATCGCAGGGACGAACACTGAAGCTTTCTTT; CDR3: CASSIAGTNTEAFF
size: -; J: TRBJ2-7; D: TRBD2; V: TRBV4-2; DNA: TGTGCCAGCAGCCGCAATGCGGGACTAGCTGGGAACGAGCAGTACTTC; CDR3: CASSRNAGLAGNEQYF
size: -; J: TRBJ1-1; D: -; V: TRBV6-1; DNA: TGTGCCAGCAGGGGGGACAATACTGAAGCTTTCTTT; CDR3: CASRGDNTEAFF
size: -; J: TRBJ2-7; D: -; V: TRBV18; DNA: TGTGCCAGCTCGTGGGATTTCTACGAGCAGTACTTC; CDR3: CASSWDFYEQYF
size: -; J: TRBJ2-3; D: TRBD2; V: TRBV5-1; DNA: TGCGCCAGCAGCGGACTAGCGGGAGAAGATACGCAGTATTTT; CDR3: CASSGLAGEDTQYF
size: -; J: TRBJ2-7; D: TRBD2; V: TRBV28; DNA: TGTGCCAGCCTGGGACTAGCGACAATTCGGTACGAGCAGTACTTC; CDR3: CASLGLATIRYEQYF
size: few; J: TRBJ1-3; D: -; V: TRBV2; DNA: TGTGCCAGCAGTGAAGACAGCAGCTCTGGAAACACCATATATTTT; CDR3: CASSEDSSSGNTIYF
size: -; J: TRBJ2-2; D: TRBD1; V: TRBV6-4; DNA: TGTGCCAGCAGTGACGCAGGGGGTTCCGGGGAGCTGTTTTTT; CDR3: CASSDAGGSGELFF
size: -; J: TRBJ1-6; D: -; V: TRBV28; DNA: TGTGCCAGCACCTCAACGAATAATTCACCCCTCCACTTT; CDR3: CASTSTNNSPLHF
size: few; J: TRBJ1-2; D: -; V: TRBV9; DNA: TGTGCCAGCAGCGGGACAGCCTTTAACTATGGCTACACCTTC; CDR3: CASSGTAFNYGYTF
size: -; J: TRBJ2-7; D: -; V: TRBV28; DNA: TGTGCCAGCTTCAGGGGAGGCGGCACCTACGAGCAGTACTTC; CDR3: CASFRGGGTYEQYF
size: -; J: TRBJ2-2; D: TRBD2; V: TRBV6-6; DNA: TGTGCCAGCCACTTTAGCGGGGGAACCGGGGAGCTGTTTTTT; CDR3: CASHFSGGTGELFF
size: -; J: TRBJ2-1; D: -; V: TRBV7-6; DNA: TGTGCCAGCAGCTTTAGTGGAAGGTTGAGGGACAATGAGCAGTTCTTC; CDR3: CASSFSGRLRDNEQFF